This T cell receptor beta chain was obtained from a study of blood T cell repertoires in COVID-19. The overall study: Sources were T cells, B-cell-depleted T cells, or PBMCs; the material itself was cDNA or gDNA.

As regards this clone: Other DNA sequences in the same sample also yield this CDR3.

Assay used: immunoSEQ multiplex PCR; TCRdb lists only in-frame clones, some missing. This sample carries 450,000 or so clones, 70% to 90% of them seen once, and the ten largest clones take 0.8% to 0.85%. Patients of the Seattle cohort, enrolled during active infection, were followed longitudinally. Trimming stripped 3 bases from V and 5 bases from J, with 10 bases between. This CDR3 is built from 13 residues. CDR1 and CDR2 from the germline V gene are LGHDT and YNNKEL (reference sequence). The sequenced material came from peripheral blood. The rearrangement uses TRBV3-1 (or the pseudogene TRBV3-2) and TRBJ2-5, with a weak D call TRBD1 (6 bases). The origin of this receptor is a man aged 18 to 30 with COVID-19, enrolled during active disease. The CDR3 loop reads CASSHRGGETQYF. The DNA for the CDR3 is TGTGCCAGCAGCCACAGGGGCGGCGAGACCCAGTACTTC.